This is a list of T cell receptor beta chains from one sample in a study of T cells in Graves' hyperthyroidism and ophthalmopathy. One entry per CDR3 protein, called by TCRdb with MiXCR from the multiplex PCR reads. The sample includes roughly 93,000 distinct CDR3 sequences, around 40% seen only once; the top ten take 9.5% to 13%. Sample: peripheral blood or thyroid tissue (not recorded which). These receptors were taken from a woman aged 30 to 39 with Graves' hyperthyroidism. The CDR3 runs from the conserved cysteine through the conserved F or W. The D gene is left open where the match is weak. Not all rows give a size; the values are once, few, many and, for expanded clones, a class.

J gene: TRBJ2-5
D gene: TRBD2
V gene: TRBV7-9
clone size: .
CDR3 protein: CASSSVAGGPQTQYF
CDR3 DNA: TGTGCCAGCAGCTCAGTAGCGGGAGGGCCCCAGACCCAGTACTTC

J gene: TRBJ1-4
D gene: TRBD1
V gene: TRBV25-1
clone size: .
CDR3 protein: CASSHIRDRDEKLFF
CDR3 DNA: TGTGCCAGCAGTCACATCCGGGACAGGGATGAAAAACTGTTTTTT

J gene: TRBJ1-2
D gene: .
V gene: TRBV6-1
clone size: many
CDR3 protein: CASIVLQGGGYTF
CDR3 DNA: TGTGCCAGCATCGTACTGCAGGGCGGAGGCTACACCTTC

J gene: TRBJ1-1
D gene: .
V gene: TRBV24-1
clone size: many
CDR3 protein: CATSDPGLMNTEAFF
CDR3 DNA: TGTGCCACCAGTGATCCGGGACTCATGAACACTGAAGCTTTCTTT

J gene: TRBJ2-3
D gene: .
V gene: TRBV6-6
clone size: few
CDR3 protein: CASSRRLADTQYF
CDR3 DNA: TGTGCCAGCAGTCGACGACTAGCAGATACGCAGTATTTT

J gene: TRBJ2-5
D gene: .
V gene: TRBV18
clone size: many
CDR3 protein: CASSTSDKTQYF
CDR3 DNA: TGTGCCAGCTCAACCTCGGATAAGACCCAGTACTTC

J gene: TRBJ1-1
D gene: .
V gene: TRBV10-2
clone size: many
CDR3 protein: CASLGGTEAFF
CDR3 DNA: TGCGCCAGCCTTGGGGGGACTGAAGCTTTCTTT

J gene: TRBJ2-1
D gene: TRBD2
V gene: TRBV7-9
clone size: many
CDR3 protein: CASSWGRDYNEQFF
CDR3 DNA: TGTGCCAGCAGCTGGGGGAGGGACTACAATGAGCAGTTCTTC

J gene: TRBJ1-5
D gene: .
V gene: TRBV7-3
clone size: .
CDR3 protein: CASSQDLGAYNQPQHF
CDR3 DNA: TGTGCCAGCAGCCAAGATCTAGGGGCCTACAATCAGCCCCAGCATTTT

J gene: TRBJ2-2
D gene: TRBD1
V gene: TRBV20-1
clone size: many
CDR3 protein: CSARGQGYLPGELFF
CDR3 DNA: TGCAGTGCTAGAGGACAGGGCTATTTACCCGGGGAGCTGTTTTTT

J gene: TRBJ2-3
D gene: .
V gene: TRBV5-1
clone size: many
CDR3 protein: CASRAVTDFTDTQYF
CDR3 DNA: TGCGCCAGCAGGGCCGTGACGGATTTCACAGATACGCAGTATTTT

J gene: TRBJ2-5
D gene: TRBD1
V gene: TRBV5-1
clone size: .
CDR3 protein: CASSLDGTGEETQYF
CDR3 DNA: TGCGCCAGCAGCTTGGATGGGACAGGGGAAGAGACCCAGTACTTC

J gene: TRBJ2-3
D gene: TRBD2
V gene: TRBV9
clone size: many
CDR3 protein: CASSVEGLANRGTDTQYF
CDR3 DNA: TGTGCCAGCAGCGTAGAGGGACTAGCGAATCGAGGCACAGATACGCAGTATTTT

J gene: TRBJ2-5
D gene: TRBD2
V gene: TRBV7-2
clone size: .
CDR3 protein: CASSLGTTGEGETQYF
CDR3 DNA: TGTGCCAGCAGCTTAGGGACCACCGGGGAGGGGGAGACCCAGTACTTC

J gene: TRBJ1-1
D gene: .
V gene: TRBV5-6
clone size: many
CDR3 protein: CASSRTEGTEAFF
CDR3 DNA: TGTGCCAGCAGCCGGACAGAGGGCACTGAAGCTTTCTTT

J gene: TRBJ2-3
D gene: .
V gene: TRBV12-3/TRBV12-4
clone size: many
CDR3 protein: CASSEFGRSTDTQYF
CDR3 DNA: TGTGCCAGCAGCGAGTTCGGGCGGAGCACAGATACGCAGTATTTT

J gene: TRBJ2-7
D gene: .
V gene: TRBV10-3
clone size: .
CDR3 protein: CAISNYGQYF
CDR3 DNA: TGTGCCATCAGTAACTACGGGCAGTACTTC

J gene: TRBJ1-2
D gene: .
V gene: TRBV6-6
clone size: many
CDR3 protein: CASSSTGYTF
CDR3 DNA: TGTGCCAGCAGCTCGACCGGCTACACCTTC

J gene: TRBJ1-6
D gene: .
V gene: TRBV5-1
clone size: many
CDR3 protein: CASSFSDSPLHF
CDR3 DNA: TGCGCCAGCAGCTTTTCGGATTCACCCCTCCACTTT

J gene: TRBJ1-6
D gene: .
V gene: TRBV9
clone size: .
CDR3 protein: CASSDSNSPLHF
CDR3 DNA: TGTGCCAGCAGCGATTCAAATTCACCCCTCCACTTT

J gene: TRBJ2-7
D gene: .
V gene: TRBV20-1
clone size: .
CDR3 protein: CSTSPGTGARSYEQYF
CDR3 DNA: TGCAGTACTAGTCCCGGGACGGGGGCCAGGTCCTACGAGCAGTACTTC

J gene: TRBJ1-2
D gene: .
V gene: TRBV9
clone size: many
CDR3 protein: CASSGSGGRSYGYTF
CDR3 DNA: TGTGCCAGCAGCGGGTCTGGGGGACGTTCGTACGGCTACACCTTC

J gene: TRBJ2-5
D gene: TRBD2
V gene: TRBV11-2
clone size: .
CDR3 protein: CASSLAGTSGSWETQYF
CDR3 DNA: TGTGCCAGCAGCTTAGCGGGGACTAGCGGGAGTTGGGAGACCCAGTACTTC

J gene: TRBJ2-5
D gene: .
V gene: TRBV24-1
clone size: .
CDR3 protein: CATSATSGRAQETQYF
CDR3 DNA: TGTGCCACCTCCGCCACATCGGGCCGGGCACAAGAGACCCAGTACTTC

J gene: TRBJ1-2
D gene: .
V gene: TRBV15
clone size: .
CDR3 protein: CATSSFIGQHYGYTF
CDR3 DNA: TGTGCCACCAGCAGCTTCATCGGGCAGCACTATGGCTACACCTTC

J gene: TRBJ1-2
D gene: TRBD1
V gene: TRBV7-9
clone size: many
CDR3 protein: CASSLGGTEHINYGYTF
CDR3 DNA: TGTGCCAGCAGCTTAGGCGGGACAGAACATATTAACTATGGCTACACCTTC

J gene: TRBJ2-7
D gene: .
V gene: TRBV4-2
clone size: many
CDR3 protein: CASSQDKSQEPYEKQYF
CDR3 DNA: TGTGCCAGCAGCCAAGATAAGAGTCAGGAGCCGTACGAGAAGCAGTACTTC

J gene: TRBJ1-6
D gene: .
V gene: TRBV7-9
clone size: .
CDR3 protein: CSSSRLVNSPLHF
CDR3 DNA: TGTTCCAGCAGCCGTTTAGTTAATTCACCCCTCCACTTT

J gene: TRBJ1-2
D gene: .
V gene: TRBV20-1
clone size: .
CDR3 protein: CSANDGYGYTF
CDR3 DNA: TGCAGTGCTAATGACGGCTATGGCTACACCTTC